This TCR beta chain stems from a study of blood T cell repertoires in COVID-19. Study-wide context: Sites across the United States, Italy and Spain contributed samples from acute and convalescent COVID-19. In each case, the material was cDNA or gDNA derived from T cells, B-cell-depleted T cells, or PBMCs.

Original methodology: Amplification of reference gene primers provided the estimated nucleated cell counts. Sequenced by immunoSEQ multiplex PCR; TCRdb stores in-frame clones only, minus some. V, J and clone size were drawn from that table, and D and trimming were deduced from the DNA. The sample includes about 61,000 clones, more than 75% seen only once; the top ten take more than 3%. The CDR3 covers 15 residues. The V and J ends lost 2 bases and 2 bases respectively, with 12 bases between them. In germline, CDR1 is LNHDA, CDR2 SQIVND (reference sequence). Sequenced input: peripheral blood. The chain joins TRBV19 to TRBJ1-2, with D possibly TRBD1 on 5 matching bases. This clonotype was sampled from a human donor in a cohort sampled during active COVID-19. The CDR3 nucleotides are TGTGCCAGTAGTATATTACAGGAGACAAACTATGGCTACACCTTC. As protein: CASSILQETNYGYTF.